These 21 T cell receptor beta chains were all obtained from the same sample, sequenced in a study of low-dose radiotherapy and immunotherapy resistance in tumors. Covering alpha and beta chains, TRAV- and TRBV-specific primers were used for the first-strand cDNA. Amplification, which lasted 15 to 20 PCR cycles, used a constant-region primer and V-primer adapter to amplify TCRs. TCRdb processed the reads anew with MiXCR; each CDR3 protein has one entry. The data hold roughly 10,000 distinct CDR3 sequences, with roughly 42% observed a single time. The receptors originated from a human donor with advanced metastatic prostate, ovarian, gallbladder or colorectal cancer (not recorded which). This table probably holds off-target reads from a library built for another chain.

V and J are TRBV9 and TRBJ1-1, with a tentative D call TRBD1 (5 bases). V was clipped by 3 bases and J by 6 bases, with 12 bases between them. The CDR3 length is 13 residues. The germline gives CDR1 SGDLS, CDR2 YYNGEE. The CDR3 DNA sequence: TGTGCCAGCAGCGCCCGGGACGGAGCTGAAGCTTTCTTT. Protein sequence: CASSARDGAEAFF.

The rearrangement joins TRBV7-6 to TRBJ2-1, with 13 bases lining up with TRBD2. CDR3 length: 18 residues. V shed 5 bases and J 4 bases; nucleotides not matched to a gene: 11. CDR1 SGHVS and CDR2 FNYEAQ come from the germline V gene. The DNA of the CDR3 is TGTGCCAGCAGCCCCCTCGGTACGGGACTAGCGGGGTACAATGAGCAGTTCTTC. It encodes CASSPLGTGLAGYNEQFF.

This clonotype was seen more than once but under ten times. The gene calls are TRBV11-2 and TRBJ2-2, with 10 bases that match TRBD2. J gave up 1 base and V 4 bases, and 3 bases lay outside the gene matches. The CDR3 spans 16 residues. Looked up from germline, CDR1 is SGHAT and CDR2 is FQNNGV. In nucleotides, the CDR3 is TGTGCCAGCAGCTGGCTAGCGGGGGTGAACACCGGGGAGCTGTTTTTT. Its protein product is CASSWLAGVNTGELFF.

This chain uses TRBV7-2 with TRBJ2-6, with 8 bases aligning to TRBD1. CDR1 SGHTA and CDR2 FQGNSA come from the germline V gene. The CDR3 covers 17 residues. The J segment lost 1 base and the V segment lost 3 bases, leaving 5 bases of the junction unmatched. The CDR3 sequence is CASSLQGARSGANVLTF. The CDR3 coding sequence is TGTGCCAGCAGCTTGCAGGGGGCTCGGTCTGGGGCCAACGTCCTGACTTTC.

V and J are TRBV24-1 and TRBJ2-5; 8 positions match TRBD2. CDR1 and CDR2 from the germline V gene are KGHDR and SFDVKD. The V segment lost 5 bases and the J segment 2 bases; nucleotides outside the gene matches: 3. This CDR3 region has 14 residues. The DNA of the CDR3 is TGTGCCACCAGTGGCGGGGGGAATCAAGAGACCCAGTACTTC. It is translated as CATSGGGNQETQYF.

A few counts support this clonotype. The chain couples TRBV7-2 to TRBJ1-1; no reliable D call. Germline V lookup: CDR1 SGHTA, CDR2 FQGNSA. The CDR3 runs to 13 residues. V lost 6 bases to trimming and J lost 0 bases, with 8 bases between them. The CDR3 DNA reads as TGTGCCAGCAGTCCGGGGTTGAACACTGAAGCTTTCTTT. Its translation is CASSPGLNTEAFF. Supplemented by reference TRBV7-2 and TRBJ1-1, the full variable domain reads GAGVSQSPSNKVTEKGKDVELRCDPISGHTALYWYRQSLGQGLEFLIYFQGNSAPDKSGLPSDRFSAERTGGSVSTLTIQRTQQEDSAVYLCASSPGLNTEAFFGQGTRLTVV.

The chain employs TRBV2 and TRBJ2-1; 11 bases agree with TRBD2. The CDR3 is 15 residues long. CDR1 and CDR2 (germline): SNHLY, FYNNEI. The trim removed 6 bases at V and 4 bases at J, leaving 5 bases unmatched. CDR3 DNA sequence: TGTGCCAGCAGCTTGACTAGCGGGGCTTACAATGAGCAGTTCTTC. It translates to CASSLTSGAYNEQFF.

This clonotype showed up just once. The rearrangement joins TRBV4-3 to TRBJ1-4, with TRBD1 matching 8 bases. This CDR3 is built from 15 residues. Trimming removed 0 bases from V and 7 bases from J; junction bases left unmatched: 4. Germline CDR1 reads LGHNA; CDR2 reads YSLEER. The DNA of the CDR3 is TGCGCCAGCAGCCAAGAGCACAGGGGGTTTGAAAAACTGTTTTTT. It translates to CASSQEHRGFEKLFF.

The rearrangement links TRBV5-1 to TRBJ2-2; the D gene is possibly TRBD2 (6 bases). This CDR3 is 15 amino acids long. Trimming pared 3 bases from V and 2 bases from J, leaving 11 bases between. Germline V gives CDR1 SGHRS, CDR2 YFSETQ. This CDR3 is CASSYGTGNTGELFF. In nucleotides, the CDR3 is TGCGCCAGCAGCTACGGGACTGGAAACACCGGGGAGCTGTTTTTT.

V usage is TRBV18 and J usage is TRBJ1-5; 7 nucleotides match TRBD1. CDR1 and CDR2 (germline): KGHSH, LQKENI. There are 16 residues in the CDR3. Losses at the gene ends were 0 bases for V and 6 bases for J; bases not matched to a gene: 8. The CDR3 DNA sequence: TGTGCCAGCTCACCACCGCTGACAGGGTTTATTCAGCCCCAGCATTTT. Translating gives CASSPPLTGFIQPQHF.

Of note for this clonotype: One junction end does not reproduce the germline sequence, and a read error may be involved. For the CDR3, the DNA is TGTGCCAGCAGCCTGACAGGGGGCGCCAACTTTGGCTACACCTTC. The encoded protein is CASSLTGGANFGYTF. The gene calls are TRBV6-8 and TRBJ1-2; 10 bases are shared with TRBD1. Germline V gives CDR1 MNHGY, CDR2 SAAAGT. The CDR3 is 15 residues long.

This clonotype occurred a few times. V is TRBV20-1 and J is TRBJ2-7; D is perhaps TRBD2 (6 bases). Germline CDR1 reads DFQATT; CDR2 reads SNEGSKA (reference sequence). The V end was cut by 0 bases, the J end by 4 bases, with 13 bases between. The CDR3 runs to 14 residues. This chain's CDR3 is CSARDVGGTYEQYF. DNA for the CDR3: TGCAGTGCTAGAGACGTGGGGGGAACTTACGAGCAGTACTTC.

The chain combines TRBV28 with TRBJ2-7, with D perhaps assigned TRBD1 or TRBD2 (5 bases each). Germline CDR1 MDHEN, CDR2 SYDVKM. Trimming removed 3 bases at V and 4 bases at J, with 13 bases between. The CDR3 is 14 residues long. DNA for the CDR3: TGTGCCAGCAGTTTCTCCGGGACCGGATACGAGCAGTACTTC. Translation gives CASSFSGTGYEQYF. The full variable domain, in which reference TRBV28 and TRBJ2-7 provide the parts outside the CDR3, is DVKVTQSSRYLVKRTGEKVFLECVQDMDHENMFWYRQDPGLGLRLIYFSYDVKMKEKGDIPEGYSVSREKKERFSLILESASTNQTSMYLCASSFSGTGYEQYFGPGTRLTVT.

There are a few counts of this clonotype. This CDR3 reads CASSRAGELFF. CDR3 nucleotides: TGTGCCAGCAGTCGTGCCGGGGAGCTGTTTTTT. The J gene is TRBJ2-2, the V gene TRBV12-3 or TRBV12-4; D remains unclear. This CDR3 has 11 amino acids. The V end was cut by 5 bases, the J end by 6 bases, with 4 bases between.

The rearrangement uses TRBV7-9 and TRBJ2-1; perhaps TRBD2 as D (6 bases). Trimming took off 4 bases at V and 8 bases at J, with 9 bases between the two ends. The germline CDR1 and CDR2 sequences are SEHNR and FQNEAQ (reference sequence). The CDR3 sequence is 12 residues long. In DNA form, the CDR3 reads TGTGCCAGCAGCTGGGGGGAGGATGAGCAGTTCTTC. It is translated as CASSWGEDEQFF.

This clonotype has a handful of counts. This chain's CDR3 is CSASAGAQDTQYF. The CDR3 DNA reads TGCAGTGCTAGTGCCGGGGCGCAAGATACGCAGTATTTT. The chain is built from TRBV20-1 and TRBJ2-3, with D possibly called TRBD1 or TRBD2 (5 bases each). Per germline, CDR1 DFQATT and CDR2 SNEGSKA (reference sequence). The CDR3 sequence is 13 residues long. V was trimmed by 3 bases and J by 5 bases, leaving 12 bases between them.

J is TRBJ1-1 and V is TRBV29-1; unclear D gene. The CDR3 has 12 residues. V lost 7 bases to trimming and J lost 4 bases, with 13 bases between them. Germline V CDR1 and CDR2: SQVTM, ANQGSEA. CDR3 DNA sequence: TGCAGCGCTGTCCTGTGGGCCACTGAAGCTTTCTTT. Its translation: CSAVLWATEAFF. The entire variable domain, with the rest obtained from reference TRBV29-1 and TRBJ1-1, is as follows: SAVISQKPSRDICQRGTSLTIQCQVDSQVTMMFWYRQQPGQSLTLIATANQGSEATYESGFVIDKFPISRPNLTFSTLTVSNMSPEDSSIYLCSAVLWATEAFFGQGTRLTVV.

This clonotype has only a few counts. The chain has TRBV29-1 and TRBJ2-4; D perhaps matches TRBD2 (6 bases). Trimming took 7 bases from V and 6 from J, leaving 16 bases between them. This CDR3 is built from 13 residues. Germline V gene data show CDR1 as SQVTM and CDR2 as ANQGSEA. The CDR3 DNA follows: TGCAGCGGAAGACAGCCCGGGGGAAACATTCAGTACTTC. It codes for CSGRQPGGNIQYF.

The chain carries TRBV4-1 and TRBJ1-1; no definite D call. Germline V CDR1 and CDR2: MGHRA, YSYEKL. V lost 5 bases and J lost 0, with 7 bases in between. This CDR3 contains 13 residues. CDR3 region: CASSFRLNTEAFF. CDR3 coding DNA: TGCGCCAGCAGCTTTCGACTGAACACTGAAGCTTTCTTT.

The J gene is TRBJ2-7, the V gene TRBV5-6; 8 bases fit TRBD1. Trimming took 0 bases from V and 3 from J; bases not matched to a gene: 2. Germline CDR1 is SGHDT and CDR2 is YYEEEE. The CDR3 is 14 residues long. The CDR3 sequence is CASSLGQGIYEQYF. The CDR3, as DNA: TGTGCCAGCAGCTTGGGACAGGGGATCTACGAGCAGTACTTC.

A single count supports this clonotype. V usage is TRBV27 and J usage is TRBJ2-3, with D possibly TRBD2 on 6 matching bases. The CDR3 has 15 residues. V lost 10 bases, J lost 0 bases, and 17 bases lay in between. The germline CDR1 and CDR2 sequences are MNHEY and SMNVEV (reference sequence). This CDR3 reads CATSTSYTSTDTQYF. The CDR3 bases are TGTGCCACCTCTACTAGCTATACTAGCACAGATACGCAGTATTTT.